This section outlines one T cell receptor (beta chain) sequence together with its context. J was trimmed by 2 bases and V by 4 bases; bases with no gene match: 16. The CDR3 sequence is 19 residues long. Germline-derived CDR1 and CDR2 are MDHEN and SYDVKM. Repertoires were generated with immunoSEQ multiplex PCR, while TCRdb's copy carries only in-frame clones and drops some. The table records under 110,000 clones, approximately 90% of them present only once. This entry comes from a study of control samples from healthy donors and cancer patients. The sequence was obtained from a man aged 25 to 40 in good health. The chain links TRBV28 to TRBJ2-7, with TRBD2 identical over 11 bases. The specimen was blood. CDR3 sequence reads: CASSSRTSGPSSPAYEQYF. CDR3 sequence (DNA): TGTGCCAGCAGTTCGAGGACTAGCGGGCCCTCTTCTCCCGCCTACGAGCAGTACTTC. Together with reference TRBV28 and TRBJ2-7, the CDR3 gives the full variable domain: DVKVTQSSRYLVKRTGEKVFLECVQDMDHENMFWYRQDPGLGLRLIYFSYDVKMKEKGDIPEGYSVSREKKERFSLILESASTNQTSMYLCASSSRTSGPSSPAYEQYFGPGTRLTVT.